Presented here are 2 T cell receptor beta chains from one specimen sequenced in a study of CD8 T cells in ankylosing spondylitis. TCRdb recomputed calls from the 5' RACE reads with MiXCR, one row per CDR3 protein. The sample carries 270,000 or so distinct CDR3 sequences, over 15% recorded once. The sequenced material came from blood, either unsorted or a sorted T cell fraction (not recorded which). These receptors originate from a male donor with ankylosing spondylitis or in good health (not recorded which).

This clonotype was counted only a few times. The chain joins TRBV9 to TRBJ2-5; 9 nucleotides align to TRBD2. Trimming removed 0 bases from V and 0 bases from J; junction bases left unmatched: 3. CDR3 length equals 16 residues. Germline values: CDR1 SGDLS, CDR2 YYNGEE. This CDR3 is CASSVAGLANQETQYF. The DNA of the CDR3 is TGTGCCAGCAGCGTAGCTGGACTAGCGAACCAAGAGACCCAGTACTTC.

The gene calls are TRBV29-1 and TRBJ2-7; 7 positions match TRBD2. The CDR3 loop spans 15 amino acids. Germline V gene sequence: CDR1 SQVTM, CDR2 ANQGSEA. V was pared by 3 bases and J by 2 bases, with 10 bases of the junction left unmatched. The DNA for the CDR3 is TGCAGCGTTGAGAACCCTAGCGGAGAAACCTACGAGCAGTACTTC. Amino acid sequence: CSVENPSGETYEQYF.